The 15 T cell receptor beta chains below were found in one sample sequenced in a study of a mutant IDH1 vaccine in newly diagnosed glioma. Assay used: immunoSEQ multiplex PCR; TCRdb lists only in-frame clones, some missing. The table lists 25,000 to 30,000 clones, around 80% of them singletons. Time point meaning: week 23, last vaccination. Each dose delivered 300 ug of mutant IDH1 20-mer peptide subcutaneously with imiquimod. No antigen has been assigned to these receptors. The specimen was PBMCs, collected from a glioma patient whose treatment included an IDH1 peptide vaccine. These receptors originate from a woman aged 18 to 35 with glioma.

CDR3 region: CASSPRTENTEAFF. As DNA, the CDR3 is TGTGCCAGCTCACCGAGGACGGAAAACACTGAAGCTTTCTTT. The gene calls are TRBV18 and TRBJ1-1; D is undetermined. V lost 3 bases, J lost 2 bases, and 10 bases lay in between. Germline V gene lookup returns CDR1 KGHSH and CDR2 LQKENI. This CDR3 has 14 amino acids.

This chain connects TRBV25-1 to TRBJ2-3, with a tentative D call TRBD2 (5 bases). This CDR3 comprises 16 residues. The germline V gene encodes CDR1 MGHDK and CDR2 SYGVNS. V was clipped by 4 bases and J by 1 base, with 15 bases between them. CDR3 region: CASSGYSDSGTDTQYF. The DNA of the CDR3 is TGTGCCAGCAGTGGATATAGCGATAGCGGCACAGATACGCAGTATTTT.

This sequence joins TRBV2 and TRBJ1-2; D unclear. Germline V gene sequence: CDR1 SNHLY, CDR2 FYNNEI. Trimming shortened V by 4 bases and J by 3 bases, and 12 bases separated the two germline ends. CDR3 length: 14 amino acids. CDR3 in amino acids: CASSGNSRDYGYTF. In DNA, the CDR3 is TGTGCCAGCAGTGGAAACAGTCGCGACTATGGCTACACCTTC.

The chain uses TRBV30 and TRBJ2-7; 7 bases agree with TRBD1. This CDR3 comprises 18 residues. V lost 2 bases and J lost 0; bases outside the gene matches: 16. CDR1 and CDR2 (germline): GTSNPN, SVGIG (reference sequence). The CDR3 spells CAWSSSGLGQTTSYEQYF. CDR3 sequence (DNA): TGTGCCTGGAGTTCGTCCGGTTTGGGACAGACGACCTCCTACGAGCAGTACTTC.

This clone has a single count. The V call is TRBV7-2, the J call TRBJ1-3, with D unclear. Germline CDR1 and CDR2: SGHTA and FQGNSA. Trimming took off 1 base at V and 1 base at J, with 8 bases between the two ends. The CDR3 length is 15 residues. CDR3 sequence reads: CASSLVHVSGNTIYF. The CDR3 coding sequence is TGTGCCAGCAGCTTAGTACATGTATCTGGAAACACCATATATTTT.

The chain combines TRBV5-6 with TRBJ2-3; 7 bases are a match to TRBD2. The junction had 9 bases not matched to a gene; V was cut back by 3 bases and J by 2 bases. The CDR3 totals 16 residues. The germline gives CDR1 SGHDT, CDR2 YYEEEE. The chain's CDR3 is CASSWGGGSSTDTQYF. CDR3 DNA sequence: TGTGCCAGCAGCTGGGGGGGAGGTTCGTCCACAGATACGCAGTATTTT.

This clone was counted a few times. CDR3 loop: CASSYDSNQPQHF. CDR3 nucleotides: TGTGCCAGCAGTTACGACAGCAATCAGCCCCAGCATTTT. The chain links TRBV6-6 to TRBJ1-5; D is ambiguous. V was shortened by 2 bases and J by 1 base, with 3 bases between the two germline ends. CDR1 is MNHNY, CDR2 SVGAGI, per germline (reference sequence). This CDR3 contains 13 residues.

This chain connects TRBV5-6 to TRBJ2-2; 9 positions match TRBD2. Looked up from germline, CDR1 is SGHDT and CDR2 is YYEEEE. This CDR3 comprises 15 residues. Trimming removed 5 bases from V and 4 bases from J; junction bases left unmatched: 6. This CDR3 reads CASSWGSGGTGELFF. In nucleotides, the CDR3 is TGTGCCAGCAGTTGGGGTAGCGGGGGCACCGGGGAGCTGTTTTTT.

This clone was observed a single time. The chain combines TRBV14 with TRBJ1-2; D is ambiguous. Looked up from germline, CDR1 is SGHDN and CDR2 is FVKESK. This CDR3 region has 15 residues. V gave up 2 bases and J gave up 1 base, with 11 bases separating them. The CDR3 sequence is CASSQTHSNNYGYTF. The CDR3, as DNA: TGTGCCAGCAGCCAAACACATTCTAATAACTATGGCTACACCTTC.

This sequence joins TRBV4-2 and TRBJ1-2; 9 positions agree with TRBD1. Germline CDR1 reads LGHNA; CDR2 reads YNFKEQ. The CDR3 is 15 residues long. The trim removed 0 bases at V and 5 bases at J, leaving 4 bases unmatched. CDR3 coding DNA: TGTGCCAGCAGCCAAGATGTGGGACAGGGATATGGCTACACCTTC. Residues: CASSQDVGQGYGYTF.

The rearrangement uses TRBV2 and TRBJ1-6; no clear D. The CDR3 totals 13 residues. Deletions cut 8 bases from V and 9 bases from J, with 14 bases between. Germline-derived CDR1 and CDR2 are SNHLY and FYNNEI. Here the CDR3 reads CASLDDGISPLHF. CDR3 DNA sequence: TGTGCCAGCCTAGACGATGGAATTTCACCCCTCCACTTT.

Here the CDR3 reads CASRNSGANTEAFF. For the CDR3, the DNA is TGCGCCAGCAGAAATTCAGGGGCAAACACTGAAGCTTTCTTT. This chain connects TRBV4-1 to TRBJ1-1, with D tentatively TRBD1 (6 bases). The V gene lost 6 bases and the J gene lost 2 bases, with 13 bases spanning the gap. Germline values: CDR1 MGHRA, CDR2 YSYEKL. The CDR3 sequence is 14 residues long.

The rearrangement joins TRBV5-1 to TRBJ2-5; perhaps TRBD1 as D (5 bases). CDR3 length: 13 residues. V gave up 1 base and J gave up 4 bases, with 8 bases separating them. Germline values: CDR1 SGHRS, CDR2 YFSETQ. The CDR3 coding sequence is TGCGCCAGCAGCTTGATTGGGGCAGAGACCCAGTACTTC. Translating it yields CASSLIGAETQYF. The full variable domain, with the rest looked up from reference TRBV5-1 and TRBJ2-5, is KAGVTQTPRYLIKTRGQQVTLSCSPISGHRSVSWYQQTPGQGLQFLFEYFSETQRNKGNFPGRFSGRQFSNSRSEMNVSTLELGDSALYLCASSLIGAETQYFGPGTRLLVL.

As DNA, the CDR3 is TGTGCCAGCAGCTTATTTCCAGGGGGGAATGAGCAGTTCTTC. Residues: CASSLFPGGNEQFF. The V call is TRBV7-2, the J call TRBJ2-1; weak D call: TRBD1 (7 bases). The CDR3 has 14 amino acids. Germline V gene lookup returns CDR1 SGHTA and CDR2 FQGNSA. Trimming stripped 2 bases from V and 7 bases from J, with 12 bases between.

The chain couples TRBV6-6 to TRBJ2-6, with D maybe TRBD2 (6 bases). The CDR3 spans 16 residues. With 5 bases removed from V and 2 bases from J, the gap between germline ends came to 13 bases. Germline loops: CDR1 MNHNY, CDR2 SVGAGI (reference sequence). CDR3 region: CASSREMSAGANVLTF. In nucleotides, the CDR3 is TGTGCCAGCAGTCGGGAGATGTCAGCTGGGGCCAACGTCCTGACTTTC.